The clone carrying this TCR beta chain was seen at least ten times. The antigen is not known. Template switching added a universal primer site, and cDNA bore unique molecular identifiers. One entry per CDR3 protein results from TCRdb running MiXCR on the 5' RACE reads. The sample contains about 660,000 distinct CDR3 sequences, 8.5% to 9% of which appear only once. The germline V gene encodes CDR1 SQVTM and CDR2 ANQGSEA. The CDR3 loop spans 14 amino acids. V lost 0 bases to trimming and J lost 2 bases, with 11 bases between them. These data belong to a study of identical twins. Study observations and caveats: Cord blood's abundant beta clonotypes had fewer insertions, unlike memory repertoires. Conclusions relied on cross-sectional statistical analysis, not following the same donors.

These data were also reused for a study on yellow fever vaccine responses in identical twins.

The V call is TRBV29-1, the J call TRBJ2-7; a weak D match, TRBD1 (6 bases). The clonotype comes from a young woman in good health. Sequenced input: PBMCs. The CDR3 sequence is CSVEEETGPYEQYF. The CDR3 DNA reads TGCAGCGTTGAAGAAGAGACAGGCCCCTACGAGCAGTACTTC.